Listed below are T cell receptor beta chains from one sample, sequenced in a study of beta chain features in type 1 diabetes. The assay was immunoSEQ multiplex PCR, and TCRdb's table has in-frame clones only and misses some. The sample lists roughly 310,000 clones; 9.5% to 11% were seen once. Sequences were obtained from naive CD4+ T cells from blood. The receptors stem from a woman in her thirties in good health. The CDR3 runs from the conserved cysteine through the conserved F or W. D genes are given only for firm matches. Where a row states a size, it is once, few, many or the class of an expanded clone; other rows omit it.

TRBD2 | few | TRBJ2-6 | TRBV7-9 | TGTGCCAGCAGCGGAGCGGGATCTGGGGCCAACGTCCTGACTTTC | CASSGAGSGANVLTF
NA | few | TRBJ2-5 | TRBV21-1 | TGTGCCAGCAGCCTCCGGACACAGGAGACCCAGTACTTC | CASSLRTQETQYF
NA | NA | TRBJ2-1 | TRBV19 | TGTGCCAGTAGTATCTCTGACTGGAGCTCCTACAATGAGCAGTTCTTC | CASSISDWSSYNEQFF
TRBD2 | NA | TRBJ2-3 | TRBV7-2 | TGTGCCAGCAGCTTAGTAGGGACTAGCGGCACAGATACGCAGTATTTT | CASSLVGTSGTDTQYF
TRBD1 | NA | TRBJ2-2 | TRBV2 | TGTGCCAGCAAACGACAGGGCTCGAACACCGGGGAGCTGTTTTTT | CASKRQGSNTGELFF
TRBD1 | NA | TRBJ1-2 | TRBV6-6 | TGTGCCAGCAGTTTCCCGGGACAGCTCTATGGCTACACCTTC | CASSFPGQLYGYTF
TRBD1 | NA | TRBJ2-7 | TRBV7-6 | TGTGCCAGCAGCTTGAGGACAGGGGGCTCTTACGAGCAGTACTTC | CASSLRTGGSYEQYF
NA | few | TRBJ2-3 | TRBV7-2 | TGTGCCAGCAGCCCGGGACATCGCACAGATACGCAGTATTTT | CASSPGHRTDTQYF
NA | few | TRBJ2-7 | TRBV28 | TGTGCCAGCAGCCGGACTCTCTACGAGCAGTACTTC | CASSRTLYEQYF
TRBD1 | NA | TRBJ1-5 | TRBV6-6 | TGTGCCAGCAGTCACGGACAGGACCCTCAGCCCCAGCATTTT | CASSHGQDPQPQHF
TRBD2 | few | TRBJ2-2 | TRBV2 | TGTGCCAGCAGTGTAGAGCTAGCGGGGAACACCGGGGAGCTGTTTTTT | CASSVELAGNTGELFF
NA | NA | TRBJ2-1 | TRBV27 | TGTGCCAGCAGTCCCCATAGAGCGGACTCCTACAATGAGCAGTTCTTC | CASSPHRADSYNEQFF
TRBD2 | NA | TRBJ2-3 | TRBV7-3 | TGTGCCAGCAGCTTAGGCGGGAGGGCGGATACGCAGTATTTT | CASSLGGRADTQYF
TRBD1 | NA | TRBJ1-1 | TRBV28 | TGTGCCAGCAGTTTTGGACAGGCCATGAACACTGAAGCTTTCTTT | CASSFGQAMNTEAFF
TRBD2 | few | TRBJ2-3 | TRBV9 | TGTGCCAGCACCACAAGTAGGACTAGCGGGAGGAGGAGGGGGGATACGCAGTATTTT | CASTTSRTSGRRRGDTQYF
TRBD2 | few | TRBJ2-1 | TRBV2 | TGTGCCAGCAGTAGAGGACTAGCGGGCTATGAGCAGTTCTTC | CASSRGLAGYEQFF
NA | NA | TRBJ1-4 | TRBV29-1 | TGCAGCGTAGACGGCAGGGGAGGGGGTAATGAAAAACTGTTTTTT | CSVDGRGGGNEKLFF
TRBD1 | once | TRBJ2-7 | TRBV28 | TGTGCCAGCATAGGACAGGGGACCTACGAGCAGTACTTC | CASIGQGTYEQYF
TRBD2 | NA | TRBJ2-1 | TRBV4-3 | TGCGCCAGCAGCCAAGATCCACTAGCGGGAGGACTAGGGGATGAGCAGTTCTTC | CASSQDPLAGGLGDEQFF
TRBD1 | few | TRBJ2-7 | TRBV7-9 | TGTGCCAGCAGCCCGACAGGGATCGGGACAGCCTACGAGCAGTACTTC | CASSPTGIGTAYEQYF
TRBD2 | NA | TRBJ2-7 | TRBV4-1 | TGCGCCAGCAGAGAAACTAGCGGGGCAACCTACGAGCAGTACTTC | CASRETSGATYEQYF
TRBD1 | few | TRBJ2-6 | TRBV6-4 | TGTGCCAGCAGTGCCACGGACAGGGACTCTGGGGCCAACGTCCTGACTTTC | CASSATDRDSGANVLTF
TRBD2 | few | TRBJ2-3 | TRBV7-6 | TGTGCCAGCAGCTACCTTAGCGGGAGGGCGGCGGATACGCAGTATTTT | CASSYLSGRAADTQYF
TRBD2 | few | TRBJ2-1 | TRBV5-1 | TGCGCCAGCAGCCCCGGGACTAGCGGGAGTTACAATGAGCAGTTCTTC | CASSPGTSGSYNEQFF
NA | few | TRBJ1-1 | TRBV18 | TGTGCCAGCTTACAAGGGGGTGACACTGAAGCTTTCTTT | CASLQGGDTEAFF
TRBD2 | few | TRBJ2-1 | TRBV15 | TGTGCCACCAGCAGAGATGGACTAGCGGGAGTAGGGCACAATGAGCAGTTCTTC | CATSRDGLAGVGHNEQFF
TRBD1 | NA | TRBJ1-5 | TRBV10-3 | TGTGCCATCAGAGGGACAGACAATCAGCCCCAGCATTTT | CAIRGTDNQPQHF
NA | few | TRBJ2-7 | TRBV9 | TGTGCCAGCAGCGGGGGAGGAGTAGCGGAGTGGTACGAGCAGTACTTC | CASSGGGVAEWYEQYF
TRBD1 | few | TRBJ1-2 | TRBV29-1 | TGCAGCGTTGAACCCGGGACAGGGAACTATGGCTACACCTTC | CSVEPGTGNYGYTF
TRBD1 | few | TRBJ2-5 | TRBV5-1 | TGCGCCAGCAGCTTGGACAGGGGTCAAGAGACCCAGTACTTC | CASSLDRGQETQYF
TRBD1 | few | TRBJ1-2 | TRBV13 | TGTGCCAGCAGCACCCGACAGGGAGGCCGCTATGGCTACACCTTC | CASSTRQGGRYGYTF
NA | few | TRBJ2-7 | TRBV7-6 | TGTGCCAGCAGCCCCGGATACGGGGACGAGCAGTACTTC | CASSPGYGDEQYF
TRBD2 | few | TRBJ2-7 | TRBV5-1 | TGCGCCAGCAGCCGGGGACTACCAAGCTCCTACGAGCAGTACTTC | CASSRGLPSSYEQYF
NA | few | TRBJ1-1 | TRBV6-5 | TGTGCCAGCAGTCCGCAGGGGTCCTTGAACACTGAAGCTTTCTTT | CASSPQGSLNTEAFF
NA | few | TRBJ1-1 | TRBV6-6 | TGTGCCAGCAGCCAAACCCCAGGGAACGGGAACACTGAAGCTTTCTTT | CASSQTPGNGNTEAFF
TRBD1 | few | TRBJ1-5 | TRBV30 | TGTGCCTGGGGGGGACAGTATAGCAATCAGCCCCAGCATTTT | CAWGGQYSNQPQHF
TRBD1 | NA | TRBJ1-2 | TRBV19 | TGTGCCAGCCTCCAGGGACAGGGGCGTGATGGCTACACCTTC | CASLQGQGRDGYTF
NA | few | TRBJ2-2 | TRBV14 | TGTGCCAGCAGAAAGGGGGAGTCGAGCACCGGGGAGCTGTTTTTT | CASRKGESSTGELFF